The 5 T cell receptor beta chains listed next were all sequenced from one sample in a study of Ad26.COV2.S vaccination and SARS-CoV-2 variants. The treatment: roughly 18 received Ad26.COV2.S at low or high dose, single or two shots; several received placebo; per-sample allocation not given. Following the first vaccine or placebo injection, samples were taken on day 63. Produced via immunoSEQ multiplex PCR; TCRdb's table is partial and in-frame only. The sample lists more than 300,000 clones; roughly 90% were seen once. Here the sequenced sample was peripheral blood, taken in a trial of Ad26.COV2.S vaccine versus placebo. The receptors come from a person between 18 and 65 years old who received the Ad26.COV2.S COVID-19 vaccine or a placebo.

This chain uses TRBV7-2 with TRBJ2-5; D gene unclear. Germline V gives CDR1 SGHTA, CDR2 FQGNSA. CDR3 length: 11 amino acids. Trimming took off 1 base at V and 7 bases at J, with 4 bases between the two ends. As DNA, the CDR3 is TGTGCCAGCAGCTTAGGGCTGACCCAGTACTTC. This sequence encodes CASSLGLTQYF.

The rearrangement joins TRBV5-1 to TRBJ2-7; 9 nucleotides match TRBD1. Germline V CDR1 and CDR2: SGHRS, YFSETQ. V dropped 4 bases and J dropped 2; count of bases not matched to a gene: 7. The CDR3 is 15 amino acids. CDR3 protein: CASSPGTGRTYEQYF. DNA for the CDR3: TGCGCCAGCAGCCCAGGGACAGGGAGGACCTACGAGCAGTACTTC.

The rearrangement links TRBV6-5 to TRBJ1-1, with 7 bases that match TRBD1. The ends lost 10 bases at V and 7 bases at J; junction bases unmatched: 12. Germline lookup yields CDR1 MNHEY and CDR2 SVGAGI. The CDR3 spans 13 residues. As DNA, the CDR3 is TGTGCCACCCGTTATATGACAGGGTTTGAAGCTTTCTTT. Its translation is CATRYMTGFEAFF.

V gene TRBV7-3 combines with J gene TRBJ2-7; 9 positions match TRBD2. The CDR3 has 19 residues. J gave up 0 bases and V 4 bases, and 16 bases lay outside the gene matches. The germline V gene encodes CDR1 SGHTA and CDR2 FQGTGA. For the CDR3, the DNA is TGTGCCAGCAGCTCCCAGGGAGCGGGAGGACCCAGCCTCTCCTACGAGCAGTACTTC. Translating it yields CASSSQGAGGPSLSYEQYF.

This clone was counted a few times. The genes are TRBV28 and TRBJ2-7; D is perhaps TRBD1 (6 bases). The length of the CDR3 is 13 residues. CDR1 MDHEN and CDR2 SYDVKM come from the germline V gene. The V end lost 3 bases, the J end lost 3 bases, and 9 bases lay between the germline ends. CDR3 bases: TGTGCCAGCAGTTTCTTACAGGGCTACGAGCAGTACTTC. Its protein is CASSFLQGYEQYF.